The rows below give T cell receptor beta chains drawn from one sample of a study of cytomegalovirus exposure and HLA in healthy donors. Using immunoSEQ multiplex PCR, the repertoire was profiled, and TCRdb retains in-frame clones only, with some absent. The data show some 130,000 clones, with roughly 79% seen just once and about 0.76% held by the top ten. The sequenced material came from PBMCs. These receptors were taken from a man younger than 35 in good health and CMV-seronegative. Each CDR3 is given with its conserved first and last residue. D genes are given only for firm matches. A row's size may be missing; if present it is once, few, many or a size class.

J,D,size,V,DNA,CDR3
TRBJ2-1,-,many,TRBV6-6,TGTGCCAGCAGTTACGAGACAAGCTCCTACAATGAGCAGTTCTTC,CASSYETSSYNEQFF
TRBJ1-5,-,-,TRBV18,TGTGCCAGCTCACCAGGCAGGGAAATTCAGCCCCAGCATTTT,CASSPGREIQPQHF
TRBJ1-5,-,-,TRBV4-3,TGCGCCAGCAGCCAAGATAAAATTGTTTTGGGGGACAAGCTTCAGCCCCAGCATTTT,CASSQDKIVLGDKLQPQHF
TRBJ2-7,-,-,TRBV4-1,TGCGCCAGCAGCCAAATTACCGGGATCTACGAGCAGTACTTC,CASSQITGIYEQYF
TRBJ1-1,-,-,TRBV9,TGTGCCAGCAGCGTAGGCCCAGGGGATCCTGAAGCTTTCTTT,CASSVGPGDPEAFF
TRBJ2-7,-,-,TRBV30,TGTGCCTGGAGTGTAGGGCAGGGAAGGAACGAGCAGTACTTC,CAWSVGQGRNEQYF
TRBJ1-1,-,once,TRBV7-7,TGTGCTAGCAGCCACGACAGGAACACTGAAGCTTTCTTT,CASSHDRNTEAFF
TRBJ2-7,-,-,TRBV10-2,TGCGCCAGCAGTCCTAACACAGGGCCCGAGCAGTACTTC,CASSPNTGPEQYF
TRBJ2-2,-,-,TRBV7-6,TGTGCCAGCAGCCCAAGACAGCACACCGGGGAGCTGTTTTTT,CASSPRQHTGELFF
TRBJ1-2,-,-,TRBV5-6,TGTGCCAGCAGCTGGGAGGAGCCTCTCTATGGCTACACCTTC,CASSWEEPLYGYTF
TRBJ1-1,-,-,TRBV5-1,TGCGCCAGCAGACAGGGTATAAACACTGAAGCTTTCTTT,CASRQGINTEAFF
TRBJ1-1,-,-,TRBV10-1,TGCGCCAGCAGTTTAACTCGGGACTCCAACACTGAAGCTTTCTTT,CASSLTRDSNTEAFF
TRBJ1-1,TRBD1,-,TRBV27,TGTGCCAGCAGTTTCGGGACAGGGGCCCCAAAAGAAGCTTTCTTT,CASSFGTGAPKEAFF
TRBJ2-7,TRBD1,few,TRBV28,TGTGCCAGCAGTTTACGTGTGGGGCGGACAGGTGGCGAGCAGTACTTC,CASSLRVGRTGGEQYF
TRBJ1-2,TRBD1,-,TRBV7-3,TGTGCCAGCAGCTCCCGGACAGGGGGCCAGAGTGACTACACCTTC,CASSSRTGGQSDYTF
TRBJ2-2,TRBD1,-,TRBV5-6,TGTGCCAGCAGCTTGACAGGGGACGGGTCCGGGGAGCTGTTTTTT,CASSLTGDGSGELFF
TRBJ2-3,TRBD2,-,TRBV6-1,TGTGCCAGCTTACTAGCGGACTACACAGATACGCAGTATTTT,CASLLADYTDTQYF
TRBJ1-5,-,-,TRBV18,TGTGCCAGCTCCCTATTCTGGGGGCCGAGTCAGCCCCAGCATTTT,CASSLFWGPSQPQHF
TRBJ2-5,TRBD2,-,TRBV23-1,TGCGCCAGCAGTCGGCTAGCGGGCACGCAAGAGACCCAGTACTTC,CASSRLAGTQETQYF
TRBJ1-2,TRBD1,-,TRBV10-3,TGTGCCATCCAAACGACAGGGCTCGACTATGGCTACACCTTC,CAIQTTGLDYGYTF
TRBJ1-5,-,few,TRBV6-5,TGTGCCAGCACCCTGGGAGGGGGTCAGCCCCAGCATTTT,CASTLGGGQPQHF
TRBJ1-2,-,-,TRBV27,TGTGCCAGCAGTATCCAGGGAGGGTATGGCTACACCTTC,CASSIQGGYGYTF
TRBJ1-5,-,-,TRBV30,TGTGCCTGGAGTGTAAGGATGAACGGAGCACAGCCCCAGCATTTT,CAWSVRMNGAQPQHF
TRBJ2-2,TRBD1,-,TRBV5-4,TGTGCCAGCAGCTGGGACAGCACCGGGGAGCTGTTTTTT,CASSWDSTGELFF
TRBJ1-6,TRBD1,-,TRBV9,TGTGCCAGCAGCGGAGGAGGACAGGCCTCACCCCTCCACTTT,CASSGGGQASPLHF
TRBJ1-5,-,-,TRBV7-9,TGTGCCAGCAGCCTCGTGGGCCAGGATAGCAATCAGCCCCAGCATTTT,CASSLVGQDSNQPQHF
TRBJ1-5,-,few,TRBV7-8,TGTGCCAGCGGCCGGACGGGACTCTTCAATCAGCCCCAGCATTTT,CASGRTGLFNQPQHF
TRBJ2-7,-,-,TRBV7-2,TGTGCCAGCAGCTTTTTGGCAGATCAGTACTTC,CASSFLADQYF
TRBJ1-1,TRBD1,few,TRBV6-5,TGTGCCAGCAGTTACTCGGGCAGGGGGGCCGACACTGAAGCTTTCTTT,CASSYSGRGADTEAFF
TRBJ2-1,-,-,TRBV7-6,TGTGCCAGCAGCTTACTTGCTACAGTCTCAAAAGAGCAGTTCTTC,CASSLLATVSKEQFF
TRBJ1-2,-,-,TRBV6-5,TGTGCCAGCAGTTACTCGGTACAGCTAAACTCCTATGGCTACACCTTC,CASSYSVQLNSYGYTF
TRBJ1-5,TRBD1,-,TRBV9,TGTGCCAGCAGCGGGGGGACAGGGGGCGATCAGCCCCAGCATTTT,CASSGGTGGDQPQHF
TRBJ2-1,-,-,TRBV7-9,TGTGCCAGCACCACCTATAGGGGACTGTCAATCAATGAGCAGTTCTTC,CASTTYRGLSINEQFF
TRBJ1-5,TRBD1,-,TRBV4-3,TGCGCCAGCAGCCAAGACAGGGGGAGGTATCAGCCCCAGCATTTT,CASSQDRGRYQPQHF
TRBJ1-1,-,-,TRBV11-3,TGTGCCAGCAGCTTAGACGTTCGCACTGAAGCTTTCTTT,CASSLDVRTEAFF
TRBJ1-2,-,-,TRBV5-1,TGCGCCAGCAGCTTGGGACAGGTCTTTAATGGCTACACCTTC,CASSLGQVFNGYTF
TRBJ1-2,TRBD1,-,TRBV4-3,TGCGCCAGCAGCCCGCGGGGACAGGGGGCGTGGGTAGGCTACACCTTC,CASSPRGQGAWVGYTF
TRBJ1-2,-,-,TRBV7-7,TGTGCTAGCAGCCTACCCCCGGCCAGGGCTAACTATGGCTACACCTTC,CASSLPPARANYGYTF
TRBJ2-3,-,-,TRBV9,TGTGCCAGCAGCCCCATAGGGGGGGGAATCCCAGATACGCAGTATTTT,CASSPIGGGIPDTQYF
TRBJ1-1,-,-,TRBV29-1,TGCAGCGTTGATGCGGGGGGATTT,CSVDAGGF
TRBJ2-2,TRBD1,once,TRBV10-3,TGTGCCATCAGTCCCGGGACAGCGAACACCGGGGAGCTGTTTTTT,CAISPGTANTGELFF
TRBJ2-3,-,-,TRBV5-6,TGTGCCAGCAGCGAGGGGTTGGGGGGAGCAGATACGCAGTATTTT,CASSEGLGGADTQYF
TRBJ2-3,-,-,TRBV5-1,TGCGCCAGCAACTATGACACAGATACGCAGTATTTT,CASNYDTDTQYF
TRBJ2-3,TRBD2,-,TRBV4-3,TGCGCCAGCAGCCAAGATCTAGGTCTAGCGGGGGGGCTGGGCACAGATACGCAGTATTTT,CASSQDLGLAGGLGTDTQYF
TRBJ1-5,-,-,TRBV10-3,TGTGCCATCCGGGGACATACGGGCAATCAGCCCCAGCATTTT,CAIRGHTGNQPQHF
TRBJ2-3,-,-,TRBV27,TGTGCCAGCAGCAGGACTACAGGGGGCACAGATACGCAGTATTTT,CASSRTTGGTDTQYF
TRBJ2-7,-,-,TRBV2,TGTGCCAGCAGCCCGGGACTCCGGGGCGAGCAGTACTTC,CASSPGLRGEQYF
TRBJ1-5,TRBD1,-,TRBV6-5,TGTGCCAGCAGAGGACAGGGGGATGGCAATCAGCCCCAGCATTTT,CASRGQGDGNQPQHF
TRBJ1-2,TRBD1,-,TRBV25-1,TGTGCCAGCAGTGAGCTAGGGGGCCACTATGGCTACACCTTC,CASSELGGHYGYTF
TRBJ2-7,TRBD1,-,TRBV29-1,TGCAGCGGGGGGACCTACAGGGGAATTGACTCCTACGAGCAGTACTTC,CSGGTYRGIDSYEQYF
TRBJ1-1,-,-,TRBV30,TGTCTGGCAGGGTTGAACACTGAAGCTTTCTTT,CLAGLNTEAFF
TRBJ1-4,-,-,TRBV5-6,TGTGCCAGCAGCGCCCCGGGACTCGCGACGGGGGGTGAAAAACTGTTTTTT,CASSAPGLATGGEKLFF